Reported below is one TCR delta chain. A much more abundant neighbour one base away suggests this may be a read error. Other DNA variants within this sample encode the same CDR3. The entry originates in a study of gamma-delta chains in newborns, infants, children. For the study at large: Microbial exposure reportedly drives polyclonal innate γδ T cell expansion after birth.

The CDR3 extends over 15 amino acids. Germline V lookup: CDR1 TSWWSYY, CDR2 QGS. TCRdb reanalyzed the reads using CATT. The table has about 6,900 delta-chain clones, less than 2.5% seen once. The sequence was obtained from a child who was a newborn, infant or young child, either healthy, febrile or measles-vaccinated (not recorded which). The chain joins TRDV1 to TRDJ1, with 7 bases lining up with TRDD3. The sequencing input was blood. For the CDR3, the DNA is TGTGCTCTTGGGGAAGGGGTGGGATACACCGATAAGCTCATCTTT. Its protein is CALGEGVGYTDKLIF.